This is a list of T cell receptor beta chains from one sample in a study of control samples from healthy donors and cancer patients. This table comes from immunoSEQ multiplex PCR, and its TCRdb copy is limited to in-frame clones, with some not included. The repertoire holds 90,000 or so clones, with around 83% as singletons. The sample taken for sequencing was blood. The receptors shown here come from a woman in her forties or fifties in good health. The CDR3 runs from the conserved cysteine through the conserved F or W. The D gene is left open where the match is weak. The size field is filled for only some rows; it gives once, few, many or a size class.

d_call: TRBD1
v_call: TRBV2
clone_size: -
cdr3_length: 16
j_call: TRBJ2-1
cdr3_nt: TGTGCCAGCAGTGACTGGCGACAGGGGGCAATTGATGAGCAGTTCTTC
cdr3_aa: CASSDWRQGAIDEQFF

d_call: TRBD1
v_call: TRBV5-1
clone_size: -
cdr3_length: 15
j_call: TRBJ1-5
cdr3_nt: TGCGCCAGCAGCTTGGGACAGGGAATAGGGCAGCCCCAGCATTTT
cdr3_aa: CASSLGQGIGQPQHF

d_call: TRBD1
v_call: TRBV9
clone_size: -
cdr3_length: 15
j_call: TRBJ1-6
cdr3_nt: TGTGCCAGCAGCGTAGACCACCGGACAGGGACACCCCTCCACTTT
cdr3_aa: CASSVDHRTGTPLHF

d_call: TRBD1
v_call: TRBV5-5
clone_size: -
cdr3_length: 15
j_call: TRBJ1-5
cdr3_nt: TGTGCCAGCAGCTTGGGGGGGACAGATTATCAGCCCCAGCATTTT
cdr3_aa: CASSLGGTDYQPQHF

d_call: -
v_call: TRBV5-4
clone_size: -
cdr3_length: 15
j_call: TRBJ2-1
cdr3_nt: TGTGCCAGCAGCCCCGGGACTTCCCCTTACAATGAGCAGTTCTTC
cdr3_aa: CASSPGTSPYNEQFF

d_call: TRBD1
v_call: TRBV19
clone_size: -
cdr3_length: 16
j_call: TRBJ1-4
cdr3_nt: TGTGCCAGTAGTAGAACCGGACAGGGAACTAATGAAAAACTGTTTTTT
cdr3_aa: CASSRTGQGTNEKLFF

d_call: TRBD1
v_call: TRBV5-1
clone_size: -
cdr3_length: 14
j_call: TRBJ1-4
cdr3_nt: TGCGCCAGCCGCTCCGGGACAGATAATGAAAAACTGTTTTTT
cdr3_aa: CASRSGTDNEKLFF

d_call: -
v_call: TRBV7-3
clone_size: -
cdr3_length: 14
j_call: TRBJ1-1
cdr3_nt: TGTGCCAGCAGCGCCTATAGTATAGGCTCCGGAGCTTTCTTT
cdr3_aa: CASSAYSIGSGAFF

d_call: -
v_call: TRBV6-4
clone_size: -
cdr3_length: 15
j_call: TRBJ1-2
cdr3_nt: TGTGCCAGCAGTGACTCGATGGGCGGAAACTATGGCTACACCTTC
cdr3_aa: CASSDSMGGNYGYTF

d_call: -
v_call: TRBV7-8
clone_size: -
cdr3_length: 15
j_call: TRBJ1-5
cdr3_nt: TGTGCCAGCAGCCCCCAGGTCGTGAGCAATCAGCCCCAGCATTTT
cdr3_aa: CASSPQVVSNQPQHF

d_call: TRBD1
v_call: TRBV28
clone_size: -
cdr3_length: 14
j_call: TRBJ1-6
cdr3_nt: TGTGCCAGCAGTCGGGACAGGGGACCGTCACCCCTCCACTTT
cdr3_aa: CASSRDRGPSPLHF

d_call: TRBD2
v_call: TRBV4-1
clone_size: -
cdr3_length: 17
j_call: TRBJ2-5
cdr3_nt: TGCGCCAGCAGCCAAGAACAAGCGGGGGGGACTTGGGAGACCCAGTACTTC
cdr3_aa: CASSQEQAGGTWETQYF

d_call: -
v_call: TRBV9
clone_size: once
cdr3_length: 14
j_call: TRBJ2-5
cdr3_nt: TGTGCCAGCAGCGCCCAGATCAGCGGAGAGACCCAGTACTTC
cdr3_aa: CASSAQISGETQYF

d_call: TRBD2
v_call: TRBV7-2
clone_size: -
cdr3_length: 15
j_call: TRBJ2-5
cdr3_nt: TGTGCCAGCAGCTTTCAAGCGGGGGGCTGGGAGACCCAGTACTTC
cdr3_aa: CASSFQAGGWETQYF

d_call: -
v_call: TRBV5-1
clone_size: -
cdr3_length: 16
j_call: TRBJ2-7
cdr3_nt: TGCGCCAGCAGCTTGGGAGGGGACTTAAGCTCCTACGAGCAGTACTTC
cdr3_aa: CASSLGGDLSSYEQYF

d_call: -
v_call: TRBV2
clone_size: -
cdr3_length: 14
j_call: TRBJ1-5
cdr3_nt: TGTGCCAGCAGGGATCGGACAGGCAATCAGCCCCAGCATTTT
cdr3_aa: CASRDRTGNQPQHF

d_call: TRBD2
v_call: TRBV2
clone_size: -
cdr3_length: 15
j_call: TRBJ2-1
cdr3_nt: TGTGCCAGCAGTGAGGCTAGCGGGAGGCCCAATGAGCAGTTCTTC
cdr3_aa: CASSEASGRPNEQFF

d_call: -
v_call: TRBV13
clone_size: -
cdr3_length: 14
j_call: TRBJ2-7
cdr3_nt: TGTGCCAGCAGCTTAGGAGGGGCCAGATACGAGCAGTACTTC
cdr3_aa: CASSLGGARYEQYF

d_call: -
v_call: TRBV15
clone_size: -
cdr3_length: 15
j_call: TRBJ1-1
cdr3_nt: TGTGCCACCAGCAGAGGGGGGGGAGTGAACACTGAAGCTTTCTTT
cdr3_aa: CATSRGGGVNTEAFF

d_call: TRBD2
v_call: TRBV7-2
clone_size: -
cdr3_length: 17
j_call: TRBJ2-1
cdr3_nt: TGTGCCAGCAGCGCCGAAACACTAGCGGTTTCGGGGAATGAGCAGTTCTTC
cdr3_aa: CASSAETLAVSGNEQFF

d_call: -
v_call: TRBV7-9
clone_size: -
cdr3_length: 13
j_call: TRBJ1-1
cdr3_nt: TGTGCCAGCAGCCCCCCATTGAACACTGAAGCTTTCTTT
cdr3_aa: CASSPPLNTEAFF

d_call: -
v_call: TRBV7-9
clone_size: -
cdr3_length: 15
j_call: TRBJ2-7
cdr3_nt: TGTGCCAGCAGCTTCACGCCGTTAGGGGGGGCCGAGCAGTACTTC
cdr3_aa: CASSFTPLGGAEQYF

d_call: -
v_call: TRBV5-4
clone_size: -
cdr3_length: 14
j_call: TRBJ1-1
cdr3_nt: TGTGCCAGCAGCTTGGCCGGGGGGAACACTGAAGCTTTCTTT
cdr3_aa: CASSLAGGNTEAFF

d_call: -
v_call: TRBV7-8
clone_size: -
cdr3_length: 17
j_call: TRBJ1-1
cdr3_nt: TGTGCCAGCAGCTTAGAGCCCCTCAAAGGAAGGCGCACTGAAGCTTTCTTT
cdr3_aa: CASSLEPLKGRRTEAFF

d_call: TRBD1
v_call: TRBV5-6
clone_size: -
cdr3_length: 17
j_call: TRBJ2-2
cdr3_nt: TGTGCCAGCAGCTCCGGAACCGGGACAGTGAACACCGGGGAGCTGTTTTTT
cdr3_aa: CASSSGTGTVNTGELFF

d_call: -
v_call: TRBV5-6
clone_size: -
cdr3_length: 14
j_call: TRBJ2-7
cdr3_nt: TGTGCCAGCAGCCAGAGGTGGGTCTCCTACGAGCAGTACTTC
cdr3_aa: CASSQRWVSYEQYF

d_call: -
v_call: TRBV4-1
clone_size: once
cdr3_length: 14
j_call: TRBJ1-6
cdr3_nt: TGCGCCAGCAGCATCGGGACGGCTAATTCACCCCTCCACTTT
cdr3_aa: CASSIGTANSPLHF

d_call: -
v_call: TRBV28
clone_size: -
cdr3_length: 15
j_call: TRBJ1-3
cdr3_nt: TGTGCCAGCAGTTCACCCCAGGTTCTGAAAAACACCATATATTTT
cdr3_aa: CASSSPQVLKNTIYF

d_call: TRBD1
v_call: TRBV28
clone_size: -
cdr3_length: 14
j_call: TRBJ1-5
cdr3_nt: TGTGCCAGCAGAAGGACAGGGAGCAATCAGCCCCAGCATTTT
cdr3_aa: CASRRTGSNQPQHF

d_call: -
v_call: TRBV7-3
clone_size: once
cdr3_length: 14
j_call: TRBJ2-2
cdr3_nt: TGTGCCAGCAGCTTAAACTCGAACACCGGGGAGCTGTTTTTT
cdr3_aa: CASSLNSNTGELFF

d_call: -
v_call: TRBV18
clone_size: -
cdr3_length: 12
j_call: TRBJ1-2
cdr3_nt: TGTGCCAGCTCAACCCAGGACTATGGCTACACCTTC
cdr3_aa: CASSTQDYGYTF

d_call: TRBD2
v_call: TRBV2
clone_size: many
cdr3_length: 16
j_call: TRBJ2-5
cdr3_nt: TGTGCCAGCAGTGAAGCCCCCGCGGGGGGGTATGAGACCCAGTACTTC
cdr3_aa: CASSEAPAGGYETQYF

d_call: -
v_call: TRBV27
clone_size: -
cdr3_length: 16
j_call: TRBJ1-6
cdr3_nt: TGTGCCAGCAGTTTTGGGACGGTGTACTCGAATTCACCCCTCCACTTT
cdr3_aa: CASSFGTVYSNSPLHF

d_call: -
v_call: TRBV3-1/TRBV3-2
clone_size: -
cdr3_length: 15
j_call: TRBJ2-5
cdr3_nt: TGTGCCAGCAGCCAAGACCTAGGAGGCCAAGAGACCCAGTACTTC
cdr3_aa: CASSQDLGGQETQYF

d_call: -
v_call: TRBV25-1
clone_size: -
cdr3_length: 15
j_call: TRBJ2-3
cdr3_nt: TGTGCCCAGCAGGAAAGCAGGGGTTTCACAGATACGCAGTATTTT
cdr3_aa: CAQQESRGFTDTQYF

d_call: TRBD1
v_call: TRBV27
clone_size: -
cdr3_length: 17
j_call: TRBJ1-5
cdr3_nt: TGTGCCAGCAGTTTGGGCCCGGACAGGGGAATTAATCAGCCCCAGCATTTT
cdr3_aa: CASSLGPDRGINQPQHF

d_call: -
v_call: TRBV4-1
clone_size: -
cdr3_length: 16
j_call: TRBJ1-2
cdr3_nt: TGCGCCAGCAGCTACCAGACAGCCGATCCCCGCTATGGCTACACCTTC
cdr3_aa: CASSYQTADPRYGYTF

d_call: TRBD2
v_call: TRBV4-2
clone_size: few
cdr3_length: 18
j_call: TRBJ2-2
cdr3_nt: TGTGCCAGCAGCCCTAGATCTAGCGGGAGGGCAGGCACCGGGGAGCTGTTTTTT
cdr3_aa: CASSPRSSGRAGTGELFF

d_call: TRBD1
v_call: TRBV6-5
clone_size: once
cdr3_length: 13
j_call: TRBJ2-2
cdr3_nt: TGTGCCGGGGGGACAGGGGGAACCGGGGAGCTGTTTTTT
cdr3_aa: CAGGTGGTGELFF

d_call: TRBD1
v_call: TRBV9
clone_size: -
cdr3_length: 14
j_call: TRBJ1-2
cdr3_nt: TGTGCCAGCAGTAAAGAGGGGGCCGTGCGTGGCTACACCTTC
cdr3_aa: CASSKEGAVRGYTF

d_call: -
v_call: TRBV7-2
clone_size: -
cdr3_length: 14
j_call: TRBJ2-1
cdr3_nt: TGTGCCAGCAGCTTGGGGGCGGAGGGCCATGAGCAGTTCTTC
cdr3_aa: CASSLGAEGHEQFF

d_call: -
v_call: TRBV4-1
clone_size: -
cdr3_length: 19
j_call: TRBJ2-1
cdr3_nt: TGCGCCAGCAGCCAAGAAAGGTTGACCCCTCGACCTGGCTACAATGAGCAGTTCTTC
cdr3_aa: CASSQERLTPRPGYNEQFF

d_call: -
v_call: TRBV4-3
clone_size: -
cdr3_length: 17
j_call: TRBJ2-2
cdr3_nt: TGCGCCAGCAGCCAAGATCGGGACGGAAGAGGGAAGGGGGAGCTGTTTTTT
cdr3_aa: CASSQDRDGRGKGELFF

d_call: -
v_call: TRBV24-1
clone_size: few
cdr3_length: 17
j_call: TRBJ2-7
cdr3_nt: TGTGCCCTGTTTGGGGGCCTAGCGGCGGGACTTATGCTCGAGCAGTACTTC
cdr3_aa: CALFGGLAAGLMLEQYF

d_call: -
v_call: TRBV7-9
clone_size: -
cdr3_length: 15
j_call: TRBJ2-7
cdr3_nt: TGTGCCAGCACCCCCATTGGGGCAGGGTGGAACGAGCAGTACTTC
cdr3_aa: CASTPIGAGWNEQYF

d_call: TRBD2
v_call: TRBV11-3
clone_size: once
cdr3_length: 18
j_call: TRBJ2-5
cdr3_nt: TGTGCCAGCAGCTTAAGCCTAGCGGGAGGGAGAAACCAAGAGACCCAGTACTTC
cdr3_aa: CASSLSLAGGRNQETQYF

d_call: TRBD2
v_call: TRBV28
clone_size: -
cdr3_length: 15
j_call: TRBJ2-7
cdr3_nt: TGTGCCAGCAGAGCTAGCGGGAGGGCCGCTGGCGAGCAGTACTTC
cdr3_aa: CASRASGRAAGEQYF

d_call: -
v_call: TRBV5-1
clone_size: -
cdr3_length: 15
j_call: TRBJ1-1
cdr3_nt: TGCGCCAGCAGCCCCGGCCTCACCGGGGACACTGAAGCTTTCTTT
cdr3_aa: CASSPGLTGDTEAFF

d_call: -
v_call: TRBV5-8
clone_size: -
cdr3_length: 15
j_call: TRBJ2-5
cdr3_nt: TGTGCCAGCAGCTTATGGGCGGGACCGGAGGAGACCCAGTACTTC
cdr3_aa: CASSLWAGPEETQYF

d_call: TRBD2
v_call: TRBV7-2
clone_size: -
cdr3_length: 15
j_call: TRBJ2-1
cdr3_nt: TGTGCCAGCAGCCCCCGAGTTAGCGGGGGATATGAGCAGTTCTTC
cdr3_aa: CASSPRVSGGYEQFF

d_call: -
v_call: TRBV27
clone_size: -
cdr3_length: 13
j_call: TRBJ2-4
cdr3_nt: TGTGCCAGCAGTTTATCCTCTAAAAACATTCAGTACTTC
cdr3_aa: CASSLSSKNIQYF

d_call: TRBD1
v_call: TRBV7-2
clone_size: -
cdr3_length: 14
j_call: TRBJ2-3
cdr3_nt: TGTGCCAGCAGCCTTGGACAGGGCACAGATACGCAGTATTTT
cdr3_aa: CASSLGQGTDTQYF

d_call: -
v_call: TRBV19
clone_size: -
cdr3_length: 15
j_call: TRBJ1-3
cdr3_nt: TGTGCCAGTAGTAAAACCCGGGGCGCTGGAAACACCATATATTTT
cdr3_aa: CASSKTRGAGNTIYF

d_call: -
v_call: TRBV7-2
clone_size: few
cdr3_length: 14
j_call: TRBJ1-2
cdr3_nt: TGTGCCAGCAGCTCTGGAGGGCATAACTATGGCTACACCTTC
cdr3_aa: CASSSGGHNYGYTF

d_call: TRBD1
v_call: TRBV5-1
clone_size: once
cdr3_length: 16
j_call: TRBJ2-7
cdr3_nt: TGCGCCAGCAGCTTAAGCCCGGGACAGGGGACGTACGAGCAGTACTTC
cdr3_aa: CASSLSPGQGTYEQYF

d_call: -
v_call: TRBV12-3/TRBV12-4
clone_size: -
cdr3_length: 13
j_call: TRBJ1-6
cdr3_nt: TGTGCCAGCAGTTTTAGTATGAATTCACCCCTCCACTTT
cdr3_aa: CASSFSMNSPLHF

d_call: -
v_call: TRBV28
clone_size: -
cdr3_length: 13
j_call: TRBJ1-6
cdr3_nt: TGTGCCACAGCGCAGGGGAATAATTCACCCCTCCACTTT
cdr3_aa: CATAQGNNSPLHF

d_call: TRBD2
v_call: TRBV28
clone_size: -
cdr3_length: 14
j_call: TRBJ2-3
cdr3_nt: TGTGCCAGCAGTCTAGCGGGTAGCACAGATACGCAGTATTTT
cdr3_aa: CASSLAGSTDTQYF